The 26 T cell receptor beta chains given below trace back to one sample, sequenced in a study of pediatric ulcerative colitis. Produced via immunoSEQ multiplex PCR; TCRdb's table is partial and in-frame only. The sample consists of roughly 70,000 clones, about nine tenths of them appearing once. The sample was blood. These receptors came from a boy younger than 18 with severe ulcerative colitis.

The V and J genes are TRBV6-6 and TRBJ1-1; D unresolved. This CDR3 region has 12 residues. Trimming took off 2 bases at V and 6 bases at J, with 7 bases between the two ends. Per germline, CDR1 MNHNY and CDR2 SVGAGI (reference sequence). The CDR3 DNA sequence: TGTGCCAGCAGTTACGACGGGGCTGAAGCTTTCTTT. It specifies CASSYDGAEAFF.

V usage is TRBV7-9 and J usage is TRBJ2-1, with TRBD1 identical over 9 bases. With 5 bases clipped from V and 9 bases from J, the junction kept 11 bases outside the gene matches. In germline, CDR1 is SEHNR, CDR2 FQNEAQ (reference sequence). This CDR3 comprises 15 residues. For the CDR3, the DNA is TGTGCCAGCAGCGATACCGGACAGGGGAGAGGTGAGCAGTTCTTC. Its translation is CASSDTGQGRGEQFF. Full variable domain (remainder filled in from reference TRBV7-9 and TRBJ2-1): DTGVSQNPRHKITKRGQNVTFRCDPISEHNRLYWYRQTLGQGPEFLTYFQNEAQLEKSRLLSDRFSAERPKGSFSTLEIQRTEQGDSAMYLCASSDTGQGRGEQFFGPGTRLTVL.

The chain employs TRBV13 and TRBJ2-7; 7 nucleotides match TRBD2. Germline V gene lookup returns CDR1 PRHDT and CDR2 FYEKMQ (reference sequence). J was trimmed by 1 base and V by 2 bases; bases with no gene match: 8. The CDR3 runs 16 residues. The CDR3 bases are TGTGCCAGCAGCTTATCCGGGACTATTCTTTCCTACGAGCAGTACTTC. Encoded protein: CASSLSGTILSYEQYF.

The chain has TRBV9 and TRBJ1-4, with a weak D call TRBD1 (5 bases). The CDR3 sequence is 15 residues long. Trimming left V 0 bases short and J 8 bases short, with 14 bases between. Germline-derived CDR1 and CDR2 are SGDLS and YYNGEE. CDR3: CASSVAGQKAEKLFF. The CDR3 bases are TGTGCCAGCAGCGTAGCTGGACAAAAGGCAGAAAAACTGTTTTTT.

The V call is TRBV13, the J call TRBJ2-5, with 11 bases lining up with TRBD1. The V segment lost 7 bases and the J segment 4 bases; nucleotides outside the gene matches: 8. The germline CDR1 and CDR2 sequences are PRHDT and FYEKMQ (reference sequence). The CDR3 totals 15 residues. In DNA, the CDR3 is TGTGCCAGCACCGCAAAAGGACAGGGGGCAGAGACCCAGTACTTC. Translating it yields CASTAKGQGAETQYF.

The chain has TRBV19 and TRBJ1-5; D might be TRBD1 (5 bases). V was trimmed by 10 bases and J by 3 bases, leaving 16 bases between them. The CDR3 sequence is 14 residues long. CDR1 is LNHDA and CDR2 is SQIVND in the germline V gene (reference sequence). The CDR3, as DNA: TGTGCCACTATTAGTACAGGACTCAATCAGCCCCAGCATTTT. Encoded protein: CATISTGLNQPQHF.

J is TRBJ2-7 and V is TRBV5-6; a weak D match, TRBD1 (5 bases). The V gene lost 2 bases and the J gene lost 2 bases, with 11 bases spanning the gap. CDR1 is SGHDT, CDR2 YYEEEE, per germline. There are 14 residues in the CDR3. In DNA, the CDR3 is TGTGCCAGCAGCTTCCAGGGCCCTACCTACGAGCAGTACTTC. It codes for CASSFQGPTYEQYF.

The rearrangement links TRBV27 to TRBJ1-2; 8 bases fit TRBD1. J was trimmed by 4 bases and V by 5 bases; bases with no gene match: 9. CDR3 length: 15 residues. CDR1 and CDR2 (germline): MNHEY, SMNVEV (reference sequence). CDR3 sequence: CASSPGDRSSYGYTF. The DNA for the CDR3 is TGTGCCAGCAGTCCAGGGGACAGGAGTTCCTATGGCTACACCTTC.

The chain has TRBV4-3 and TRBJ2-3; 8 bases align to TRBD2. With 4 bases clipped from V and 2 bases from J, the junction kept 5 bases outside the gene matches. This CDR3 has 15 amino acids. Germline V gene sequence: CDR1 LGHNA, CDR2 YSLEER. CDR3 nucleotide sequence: TGCGCCAGCAGCCGCGGGACTAGTCCCACAGATACGCAGTATTTT. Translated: CASSRGTSPTDTQYF.

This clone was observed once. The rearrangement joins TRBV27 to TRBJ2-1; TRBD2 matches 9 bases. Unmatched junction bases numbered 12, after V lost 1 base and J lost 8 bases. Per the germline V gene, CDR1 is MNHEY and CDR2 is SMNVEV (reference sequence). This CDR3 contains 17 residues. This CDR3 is CASSLWNPSGRTHEQFF. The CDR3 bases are TGTGCCAGCAGTTTATGGAATCCGAGCGGGAGGACGCATGAGCAGTTCTTC.

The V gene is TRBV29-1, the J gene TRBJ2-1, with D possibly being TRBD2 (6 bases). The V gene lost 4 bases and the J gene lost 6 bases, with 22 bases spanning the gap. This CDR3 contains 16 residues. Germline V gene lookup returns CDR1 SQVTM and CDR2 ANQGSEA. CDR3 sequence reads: CSVVMDFPGDGNEQFF. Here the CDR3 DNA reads TGCAGCGTTGTCATGGATTTTCCGGGAGACGGCAATGAGCAGTTCTTC.

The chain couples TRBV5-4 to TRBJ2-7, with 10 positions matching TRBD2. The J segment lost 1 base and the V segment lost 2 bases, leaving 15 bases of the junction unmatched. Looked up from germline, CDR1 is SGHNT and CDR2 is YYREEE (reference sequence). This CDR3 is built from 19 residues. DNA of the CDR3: TGTGCCAGCAGCTTCTCCCTAGGACTAGCGGACGACCTATCCTACGAGCAGTACTTC. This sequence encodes CASSFSLGLADDLSYEQYF. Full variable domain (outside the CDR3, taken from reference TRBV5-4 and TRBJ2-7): ETGVTQSPTHLIKTRGQQVTLRCSSQSGHNTVSWYQQALGQGPQFIFQYYREEENGRGNFPPRFSGLQFPNYSSELNVNALELDDSALYLCASSFSLGLADDLSYEQYFGPGTRLTVT.

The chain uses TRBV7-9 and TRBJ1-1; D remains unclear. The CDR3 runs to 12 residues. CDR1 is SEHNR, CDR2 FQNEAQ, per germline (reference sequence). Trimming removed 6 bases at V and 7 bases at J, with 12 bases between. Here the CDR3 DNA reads TGTGCCAGCAGTCCCCAGGTAGTTGAAGCTTTCTTT. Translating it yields CASSPQVVEAFF.

CDR3 nucleotides: TGTGCCAGCAGTCCAAGGAGGCTGAACACTGAAGCTTTCTTT. Its protein product is CASSPRRLNTEAFF. The gene calls are TRBV28 and TRBJ1-1; D not certain. Germline CDR1 is MDHEN and CDR2 is SYDVKM. This CDR3 spans 14 amino acids. V was trimmed by 5 bases and J by 0 bases, leaving 10 bases between them.

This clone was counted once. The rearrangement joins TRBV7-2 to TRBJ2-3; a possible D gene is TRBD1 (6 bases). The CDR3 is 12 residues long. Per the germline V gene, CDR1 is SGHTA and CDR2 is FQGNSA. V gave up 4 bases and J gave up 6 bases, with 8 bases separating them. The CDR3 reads CASSSQGDTQYF. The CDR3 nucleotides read TGTGCCAGCAGCTCTCAGGGGGATACGCAGTATTTT.

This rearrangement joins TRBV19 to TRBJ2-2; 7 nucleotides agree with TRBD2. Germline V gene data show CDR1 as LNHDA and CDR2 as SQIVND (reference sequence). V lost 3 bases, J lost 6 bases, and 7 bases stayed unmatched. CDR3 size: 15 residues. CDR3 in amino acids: CASSIAAGAAGELFF. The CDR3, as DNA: TGTGCCAGTAGTATTGCGGCGGGAGCAGCCGGGGAGCTGTTTTTT.

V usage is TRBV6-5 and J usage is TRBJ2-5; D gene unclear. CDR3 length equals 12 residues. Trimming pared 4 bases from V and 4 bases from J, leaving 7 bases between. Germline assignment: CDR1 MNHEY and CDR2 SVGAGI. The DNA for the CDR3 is TGTGCCAGCAGTTCCGGATTAGAGACCCAGTACTTC. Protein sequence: CASSSGLETQYF.

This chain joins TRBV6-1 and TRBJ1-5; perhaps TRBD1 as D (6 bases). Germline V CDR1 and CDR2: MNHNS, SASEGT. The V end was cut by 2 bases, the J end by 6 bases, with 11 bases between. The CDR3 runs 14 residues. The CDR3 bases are TGTGCCAGCAGTGAAATAACAGGGACTCAGCCCCAGCATTTT. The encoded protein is CASSEITGTQPQHF.

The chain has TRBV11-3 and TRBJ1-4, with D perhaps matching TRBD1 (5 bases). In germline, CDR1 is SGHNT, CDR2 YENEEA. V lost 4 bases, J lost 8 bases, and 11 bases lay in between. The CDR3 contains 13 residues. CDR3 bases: TGTGCCAGCAGCTCAAGGGGAGTCGAAAAACTGTTTTTT. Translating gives CASSSRGVEKLFF.

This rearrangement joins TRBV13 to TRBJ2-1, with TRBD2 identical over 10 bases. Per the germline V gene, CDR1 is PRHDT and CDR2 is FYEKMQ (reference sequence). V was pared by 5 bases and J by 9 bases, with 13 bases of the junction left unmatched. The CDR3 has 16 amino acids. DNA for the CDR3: TGTGCCAGCAGCCTTACAGCGGGAGGGTTTCTTGGTGAGCAGTTCTTC. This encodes CASSLTAGGFLGEQFF.

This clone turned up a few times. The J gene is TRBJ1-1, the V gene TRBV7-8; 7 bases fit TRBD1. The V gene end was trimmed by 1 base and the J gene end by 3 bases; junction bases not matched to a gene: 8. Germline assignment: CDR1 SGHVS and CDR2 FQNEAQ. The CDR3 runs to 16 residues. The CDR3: CASSLVLQGGDTEAFF. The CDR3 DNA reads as TGTGCCAGCAGCTTAGTCCTCCAGGGGGGGGACACTGAAGCTTTCTTT.

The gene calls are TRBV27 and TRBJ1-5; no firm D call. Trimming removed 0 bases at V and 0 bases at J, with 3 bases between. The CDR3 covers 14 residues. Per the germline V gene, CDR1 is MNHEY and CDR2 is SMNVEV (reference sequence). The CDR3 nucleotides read TGTGCCAGCAGTTTATCTTCTAGCAATCAGCCCCAGCATTTT. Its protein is CASSLSSSNQPQHF.

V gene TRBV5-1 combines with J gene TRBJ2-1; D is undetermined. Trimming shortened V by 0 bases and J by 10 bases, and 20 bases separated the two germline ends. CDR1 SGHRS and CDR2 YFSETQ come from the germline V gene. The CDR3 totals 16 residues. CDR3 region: CASSLAGLAGSREQFF. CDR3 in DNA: TGCGCCAGCAGCTTGGCCGGGTTAGCCGGGTCCCGCGAGCAGTTCTTC.

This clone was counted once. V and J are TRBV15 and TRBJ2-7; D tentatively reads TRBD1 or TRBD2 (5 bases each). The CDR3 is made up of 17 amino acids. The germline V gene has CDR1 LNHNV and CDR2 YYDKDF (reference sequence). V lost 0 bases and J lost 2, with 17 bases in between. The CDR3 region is CATSRDSAGQGPYEQYF. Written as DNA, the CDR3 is TGTGCCACCAGCAGAGATTCGGCCGGGCAGGGACCCTACGAGCAGTACTTC.

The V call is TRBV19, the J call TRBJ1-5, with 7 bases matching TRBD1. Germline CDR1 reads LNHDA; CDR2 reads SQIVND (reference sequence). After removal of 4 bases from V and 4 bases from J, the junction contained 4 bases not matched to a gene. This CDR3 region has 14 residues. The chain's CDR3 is CASSTDRLNQPQHF. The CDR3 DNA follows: TGTGCCAGTAGTACGGACAGGTTAAATCAGCCCCAGCATTTT.

CDR3 DNA sequence: TGTGCCAGCACCTTTGACAGGACCTACGAGCAGTACTTC. It codes for CASTFDRTYEQYF. V and J are TRBV6-1 and TRBJ2-7; the D gene is possibly TRBD1 (6 bases). The CDR3 totals 13 residues. Germline assignment: CDR1 MNHNS and CDR2 SASEGT. The germline V and J ends were trimmed by 7 bases and 2 bases, with 12 bases remaining between them.